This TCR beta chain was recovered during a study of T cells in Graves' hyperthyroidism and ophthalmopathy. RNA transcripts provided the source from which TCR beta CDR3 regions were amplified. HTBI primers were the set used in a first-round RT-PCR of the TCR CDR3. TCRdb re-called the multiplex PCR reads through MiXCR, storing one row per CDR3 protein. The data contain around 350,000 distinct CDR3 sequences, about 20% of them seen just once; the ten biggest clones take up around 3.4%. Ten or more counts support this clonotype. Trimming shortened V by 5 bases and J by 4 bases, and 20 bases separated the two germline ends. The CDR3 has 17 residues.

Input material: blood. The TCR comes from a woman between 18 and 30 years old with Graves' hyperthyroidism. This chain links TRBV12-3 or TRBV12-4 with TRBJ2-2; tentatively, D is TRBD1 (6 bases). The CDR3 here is CASSSTQGGLGTGELFF. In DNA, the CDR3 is TGTGCCAGCAGTAGCACACAGGGTGGTTTGGGCACCGGGGAGCTGTTTTTT.